These T cell receptor beta chains were read from a single sample in a study of blood T cell repertoires in COVID-19. TCRdb keeps only in-frame clones here, not all; method: immunoSEQ multiplex PCR. Altogether approximately 470,000 clones are present, roughly 88% being singletons, with the ten largest covering approximately 3.4%. Material for sequencing was peripheral blood. The receptors come from a human donor in a cohort sampled during active COVID-19. Each CDR3 is given with its conserved first and last residue. A D gene is named only where the DNA matches it firmly. Only some rows state a clone size, as once, few, many or a class for expanded clones.

d_call	v_call	j_call	clone_size	cdr3_nt	cdr3_aa
.	TRBV14	TRBJ1-2	.	TGTGCCAGCAGCCAAGAATCCGACAGTTCTAACTATGGCTACACCTTC	CASSQESDSSNYGYTF
TRBD2	TRBV3-1/TRBV3-2	TRBJ2-1	once	TGTGCCAGCAGCCTGACTAGCGCTCTTGAGCAGTTCTTC	CASSLTSALEQFF
TRBD2	TRBV3-1/TRBV3-2	TRBJ2-3	.	TGTGCCAGCAGCTCAGCGGGGTCTCGAGGCGGGCAGTATTTT	CASSSAGSRGGQYF
.	TRBV28	TRBJ2-5	.	TGTGCCAGCAGTCCTTGGGGGAGGGAGACCCAGTACTTC	CASSPWGRETQYF
.	TRBV2	TRBJ2-1	once	TGTGCCAGCAGTGTAATAGCGGACAATGAGCAGTTCTTC	CASSVIADNEQFF
.	TRBV4-2	TRBJ2-5	.	TGTGCCAGCAGCCAAGATATAACGGCTAGCGCAGAGACCCAGTACTTC	CASSQDITASAETQYF
.	TRBV9	TRBJ2-1	once	TGTGCCAGCGGCCGGATGCGGGATTCCTACAATGAGCAGTTCTTC	CASGRMRDSYNEQFF
.	TRBV27	TRBJ1-2	.	TGTGCCAGCAGTTTAATCGGGAAGGGCTATGGCTACACCTTC	CASSLIGKGYGYTF
TRBD2	TRBV30	TRBJ2-1	.	TGTGCCTGGAGAAACTTTGGACTAGCGGGAGCACCTAATGAGCAGTTCTTC	CAWRNFGLAGAPNEQFF
TRBD1	TRBV12-3/TRBV12-4	TRBJ1-2	.	TGTGCCAGCAGTATGGGACAGGGGTCGGGCTACACCTTC	CASSMGQGSGYTF
TRBD1	TRBV3-1/TRBV3-2	TRBJ2-5	.	TGTGCCAGCAGCCCCTATCCGGGACAGGGTTTAGAGAAGACCCAGTACTTC	CASSPYPGQGLEKTQYF
.	TRBV3-1/TRBV3-2	TRBJ2-1	.	TGTGCCAGCAGCCAAGTCCGGAATGAGCAGTTCTTC	CASSQVRNEQFF
TRBD2	TRBV5-1	TRBJ2-2	.	TGCGCCAGCAGGGCTAGCGGGACGTCCGGGGAGCTGTTTTTT	CASRASGTSGELFF
.	TRBV19	TRBJ1-1	.	TGTGCCAGTAGTACCTGGGGGAGGATGAACACTGAAGCTTTCTTT	CASSTWGRMNTEAFF
.	TRBV18	TRBJ1-5	.	TGTGCCAGCTCACCCGCGGGGATAAATCAGCCCCAGCATTTT	CASSPAGINQPQHF
TRBD2	TRBV7-9	TRBJ2-5	.	TGTGCCAGCAGCCAACTCAGGGTAGCGGGAGGGCCAACCCAGTACTTC	CASSQLRVAGGPTQYF
.	TRBV4-3	TRBJ1-1	once	TGCGCCAGCAGCCAAGAGCCAGGGGATTACACTGAAGCTTTCTTT	CASSQEPGDYTEAFF
.	TRBV7-8	TRBJ1-1	.	TGTGCCAGCAGCCTGACAGTGACGATGAACACTGAAGCTTTCTTT	CASSLTVTMNTEAFF
TRBD1	TRBV2	TRBJ1-1	.	TGTGCCAGCATCCAGACAGGGCAGGACACTGAAGCTTTCTTT	CASIQTGQDTEAFF
.	TRBV5-5	TRBJ2-5	.	TGTGCCAGCAGCCCGACGAGAGGGGAGACCCAGTACTTC	CASSPTRGETQYF
TRBD1	TRBV24-1	TRBJ1-1	few	TGTGCCACCAGTGATAACAGGGGGCATCCTGAAGCTTTCTTT	CATSDNRGHPEAFF
TRBD2	TRBV3-1/TRBV3-2	TRBJ2-1	.	TGTGCCAGCAGCCAACTAGCGGGAGACAATGAGCAGTTCTTC	CASSQLAGDNEQFF
.	TRBV30	TRBJ2-7	.	TGTGCCTGGAGTGTAAGAAAAGGTGAGGTGCAGTACTTC	CAWSVRKGEVQYF
TRBD2	TRBV30	TRBJ2-7	.	TGTGCCTGGAGCCCTAGCGGGAGGGGCTACGAGCAGTACTTC	CAWSPSGRGYEQYF
.	TRBV19	TRBJ1-1	.	TGTGCCAGTATCCCCGGGGCAGGGGTTTATACTGAAGCTTTCTTT	CASIPGAGVYTEAFF
.	TRBV5-1	TRBJ2-5	.	TGCGCCAGCAGCTTGTCTAACAGCCAAGAGACCCAGTACTTC	CASSLSNSQETQYF
.	TRBV2	TRBJ1-5	.	TGTGCCAGCATGAAGGACAGTCTGAGCAATCAGCCCCAGCATTTT	CASMKDSLSNQPQHF
TRBD2	TRBV7-3	TRBJ2-1	.	TGTGCCAGCAGCTTAACGTCCTCGCCGGGAGGGTACCTGAATGAGCAGTTCTTC	CASSLTSSPGGYLNEQFF
TRBD2	TRBV27	TRBJ2-2	.	TGTGCCAGCAGTTACCCGGGACTAGCCAACACCGGGGAGCTGTTTTTT	CASSYPGLANTGELFF
TRBD2	TRBV28	TRBJ2-7	.	TGTGCCAGCAGTTCCTCCGCTAGCGGCTACGAGCAGTACTTC	CASSSSASGYEQYF
TRBD2	TRBV6-6	TRBJ2-7	.	TGTGCCAGCAGACTTCCCGGGACTAGCGACGGCGAGCAGTACTTC	CASRLPGTSDGEQYF
.	TRBV6-5	TRBJ2-1	.	TGTGCCAGCAGACGATCAGGGGGGGAGCAGTTCTTC	CASRRSGGEQFF
.	TRBV28	TRBJ1-2	.	TGTGCCAGCAGTTTGCCGACAGTAGATGGCTACACCTTC	CASSLPTVDGYTF
TRBD1	TRBV5-8	TRBJ2-2	.	TGTGCCAGCAGCTTGGGTATCGGACAGGGGAACACCGGGGAGCTGTTTTTT	CASSLGIGQGNTGELFF
TRBD1	TRBV30	TRBJ1-2	.	TGTGCCTGGAGTGGAGCACAGGGGGCTTGGGGCTACACCTTC	CAWSGAQGAWGYTF
TRBD2	TRBV18	TRBJ2-7	.	TGTGCCAGCTCACCGGGAACTAGCGGGGAGCAGTACTTC	CASSPGTSGEQYF
TRBD1	TRBV23-1	TRBJ2-7	.	TGCGCCAGCAGTCAATCGGGACAGGGGTTTCCCTCCTACGAGCAGTACTTC	CASSQSGQGFPSYEQYF
.	TRBV12-3/TRBV12-4	TRBJ1-5	.	TGTGCCAGCAGTTTCCAGGGTGGTCAGCCCCAGCATTTT	CASSFQGGQPQHF
TRBD1	TRBV19	TRBJ1-2	once	TGTGCCAGTAGTAGGACAGGGGGCAGTGGCTACACCTTC	CASSRTGGSGYTF
.	TRBV19	TRBJ1-4	.	TGTGCCAGTAGTACTGAGACAGGACCTGATGAAAAACTGTTTTTT	CASSTETGPDEKLFF
.	TRBV7-9	TRBJ2-2	.	TGTGCCAGCAGACCCACAGGGGCGGGACGCACCGGGGAGCTGTTTTTT	CASRPTGAGRTGELFF
TRBD1	TRBV19	TRBJ2-5	.	TGTGCCAGTAGCGGACAGGGGGTAAGGGGAGAGACCCAGTACTTC	CASSGQGVRGETQYF
TRBD1	TRBV18	TRBJ2-7	once	TGTGCCAGCTCACCAGAGACAGGGAGCGAGCAGTACTTC	CASSPETGSEQYF
TRBD2	TRBV4-1	TRBJ2-3	.	TGCGCCAGCAGCCAAGATAGCCGGTCGGTAGCGGGAAAAGATACGCAGTATTTT	CASSQDSRSVAGKDTQYF
TRBD2	TRBV6-2/TRBV6-3	TRBJ2-1	.	TGTGCCAGCAGTTACCCTAGCGGAGACTACAATGAGCAGTTCTTC	CASSYPSGDYNEQFF
.	TRBV18	TRBJ2-5	.	TGTGCCAGCTCACTTTACGTTAGCAACCAAGAGACCCAGTACTTC	CASSLYVSNQETQYF
.	TRBV4-3	TRBJ1-1	.	TGCGCCAGCAGCCAACAGGGTCTGAACACTGAAGCTTTCTTT	CASSQQGLNTEAFF
.	TRBV9	TRBJ2-2	once	TGTGCCAGCAGCGTGAGGGGGGACAGTCACACCGGGGAGCTGTTTTTT	CASSVRGDSHTGELFF
.	TRBV11-3	TRBJ2-7	.	TGTGCCAGCAGCTTAGGCAGGGTGAACGAGCAGTACTTC	CASSLGRVNEQYF
.	TRBV7-3	TRBJ2-2	.	TGTGCCAGCAGCTTAAGAGCCGGCAGAGGCGGGGAGCTGTTTTTT	CASSLRAGRGGELFF
.	TRBV11-2	TRBJ1-1	.	TGTGCCAGCAGCTCCACAGGGAAGGGGCGTACTGAAGCTTTCTTT	CASSSTGKGRTEAFF
.	TRBV9	TRBJ1-1	.	TGTGCCAGCAGCCCCCGAAGCCCCAGGGAGGACACTGAAGCTTTCTTT	CASSPRSPREDTEAFF
TRBD1	TRBV11-2	TRBJ2-7	once	TGTGCCAGCAGCCTTCTTTCAGGGGGCTTAGACGAGCAGTACTTC	CASSLLSGGLDEQYF
TRBD1	TRBV15	TRBJ1-1	.	TGTGCCACCAGCAGAGATCCTGGGACAGGGAGCACTGAAGCTTTCTTT	CATSRDPGTGSTEAFF
TRBD2	TRBV7-2	TRBJ2-7	.	TGTGCCAGCAGCTTAACGCTAGCGGGAGGGCTCGCGTACGAGCAGTACTTC	CASSLTLAGGLAYEQYF
TRBD2	TRBV27	TRBJ2-5	.	TGTGCCAGCAGTTCCACAACGGGACTAGCGTACCAAGAGACCCAGTACTTC	CASSSTTGLAYQETQYF
.	TRBV6-2/TRBV6-3	TRBJ1-2	few	TGTGCCAGCAGTTACCCGCCGGGGTATGGCTACACCTTC	CASSYPPGYGYTF
TRBD1	TRBV9	TRBJ2-2	.	TGTGCCAGCAGCCCTAAGGGGGCCGCGACCGGGGAGCTGTTTTTT	CASSPKGAATGELFF
TRBD2	TRBV19	TRBJ2-1	.	TGTGCCAGTACAAAGCGGGAGGGCCGGGCAGAGCAGTTCTTC	CASTKREGRAEQFF